A single sample is the source of the 15 T cell receptor beta chains below, sequenced in a study of cytotoxic CD8 clonotypes in ibrutinib-treated CLL (dated by TCRdb to 2020 to 2022). Libraries were made using the immunoSEQ multiplex PCR assay. This immuneACCESS table, as held by TCRdb, lists in-frame sequences with V and J called but not all clones. Of the missing ones, under half trace to an unresolved V gene in checked studies; the others have no known cause. The sample records around 300,000 clones, more than 65% of which are singletons. Together, the top ten hold 6.5% to 8% of the sample. This material consisted of PBMCs, taken before ibrutinib treatment. The receptors stem from a human donor with chronic lymphocytic leukemia.

J is TRBJ1-2 and V is TRBV7-2; unclear D gene. Germline V CDR1 and CDR2: SGHTA, FQGNSA. Trimming cost V 2 bases and J 6 bases, with 13 bases left between them. The CDR3 contains 14 residues. The CDR3 loop reads CASSLYSTPDGYTF. CDR3 in DNA: TGTGCCAGCAGCTTATACAGTACGCCGGATGGCTACACCTTC. The variable domain in full, completed from reference TRBV7-2 and TRBJ1-2, reads GAGVSQSPSNKVTEKGKDVELRCDPISGHTALYWYRQSLGQGLEFLIYFQGNSAPDKSGLPSDRFSAERTGGSVSTLTIQRTQQEDSAVYLCASSLYSTPDGYTFGSGTRLTVV.

Here the CDR3 reads CASSEWSGYNYEQYF. The CDR3 nucleotides are TGTGCCAGCAGTGAATGGAGCGGGTATAACTACGAGCAGTACTTC. The chain uses TRBV6-1 and TRBJ2-7; possible D gene TRBD2, 6 bases. In germline, CDR1 is MNHNS, CDR2 SASEGT. The CDR3 spans 15 residues. The V end was cut by 2 bases, the J end by 3 bases, with 14 bases between.

The chain is built from TRBV7-2 and TRBJ2-7, with 8 positions matching TRBD2. The V segment lost 4 bases and the J segment 0 bases; nucleotides outside the gene matches: 8. This CDR3 has 16 amino acids. Germline V CDR1 and CDR2: SGHTA, FQGNSA. The CDR3 loop is CASSSRLASYSYEQYF. CDR3 bases: TGTGCCAGCAGCTCAAGACTAGCGTCTTACTCCTACGAGCAGTACTTC.

There are a few counts of this clone. CDR3 nucleotides: TGTGCCAGCAGACTTCCCTCTACCTACGAGCAGTACTTC. It translates to CASRLPSTYEQYF. This rearrangement joins TRBV2 to TRBJ2-7; D remains unclear. Germline V gene data show CDR1 as SNHLY and CDR2 as FYNNEI. V lost 6 bases and J 2 bases, leaving 11 bases between the germline ends. This CDR3 has 13 amino acids.

The chain joins TRBV11-1 to TRBJ1-1, with D unresolved. The V gene's germline CDR1 is SGHAT and CDR2 FQDESV (reference sequence). The V and J ends lost 3 bases and 0 bases respectively, with 14 bases between them. The CDR3 loop spans 16 amino acids. The CDR3 sequence: CASSLGDTLMNTEAFF. The CDR3 DNA is TGTGCCAGCAGCTTGGGTGACACCTTGATGAACACTGAAGCTTTCTTT.

This sequence joins TRBV7-2 and TRBJ1-2; unclear D gene. The V gene's germline CDR1 is SGHTA and CDR2 FQGNSA. The CDR3 extends over 14 amino acids. Trimming took 4 bases from V and 8 from J, leaving 17 bases between them. CDR3 sequence: CASSYSGPEGGYTF. The CDR3 nucleotides are TGTGCCAGCAGCTACTCCGGGCCCGAAGGAGGCTACACCTTC.

This chain uses TRBV7-9 with TRBJ1-2; D possibly corresponds to TRBD1 (5 bases). The V and J ends lost 8 bases and 2 bases respectively, with 9 bases between them. The CDR3 runs 12 residues. CDR1 and CDR2 from the germline V gene are SEHNR and FQNEAQ (reference sequence). The CDR3 loop is CASLGDNYGYTF. In DNA, the CDR3 is TGTGCCAGCTTGGGGGACAACTATGGCTACACCTTC.

This sequence joins TRBV7-8 and TRBJ2-5; 7 nucleotides align to TRBD1. Trimming removed 0 bases from V and 0 bases from J; junction bases left unmatched: 10. The CDR3 is 18 amino acids. Looked up from germline, CDR1 is SGHVS and CDR2 is FQNEAQ. CDR3 loop: CASSLASKETGYQETQYF. The CDR3 DNA sequence: TGTGCCAGCAGCTTAGCATCGAAGGAGACAGGGTACCAAGAGACCCAGTACTTC.

The chain employs TRBV18 and TRBJ2-3; 12 bases are shared with TRBD2. Per the germline V gene, CDR1 is KGHSH and CDR2 is LQKENI. The CDR3 extends over 17 amino acids. The J segment lost 4 bases and the V segment lost 5 bases, leaving 10 bases of the junction unmatched. In DNA form, the CDR3 reads TGTGCCAGCTCAACGGGGACTAGCGGGTTCCAGGCAGATACGCAGTATTTT. This translates into CASSTGTSGFQADTQYF.

The CDR3, as DNA: TGTGCCAGCAGCTGGGACTACAATGAGCAGTTCTTC. Amino acid sequence: CASSWDYNEQFF. The rearrangement joins TRBV2 to TRBJ2-1, with D unclear. This CDR3 is built from 12 residues. The V end lost 6 bases, the J end lost 3 bases, and 6 bases lay between the germline ends. Germline lookup yields CDR1 SNHLY and CDR2 FYNNEI.

V usage is TRBV2 and J usage is TRBJ2-7; D may correspond to TRBD1 or TRBD2 (6 bases each). The germline CDR1 and CDR2 sequences are SNHLY and FYNNEI. V was trimmed by 7 bases and J by 2 bases, leaving 12 bases between them. The CDR3 contains 13 residues. The CDR3 DNA is TGTGCCAGCATGCGGGACACCACCTACGAGCAGTACTTC. It yields the protein CASMRDTTYEQYF.

The J gene is TRBJ1-2, the V gene TRBV29-1; TRBD1 aligns across 9 bases. This CDR3 is built from 13 residues. Germline CDR1 reads SQVTM; CDR2 reads ANQGSEA. V gave up 7 bases and J gave up 6 bases; unmatched junction bases: 9. CDR3 DNA: TGCAGCGGGGGGACAGGGCTAGGTCATGGCTACACCTTC. This translates into CSGGTGLGHGYTF.

The sample holds one count of this clone. The rearrangement joins TRBV4-3 to TRBJ1-4; unclear D gene. Trimming pared 0 bases from V and 7 bases from J, leaving 6 bases between. This CDR3 is 13 amino acids long. The germline gives CDR1 LGHNA, CDR2 YSLEER. This CDR3 reads CASSQDRSEKLFF. The CDR3 region has the DNA TGCGCCAGCAGCCAAGATCGTAGTGAAAAACTGTTTTTT.

The gene calls are TRBV30 and TRBJ2-3, with D possibly being TRBD1 (6 bases). The CDR3 has 14 residues. Trimming pared 0 bases from V and 5 bases from J, leaving 12 bases between. CDR1 GTSNPN and CDR2 SVGIG come from the germline V gene (reference sequence). Written as DNA, the CDR3 is TGTGCCTGGAGTGTGCAGGGGCAGGGAGATACGCAGTATTTT. Protein product: CAWSVQGQGDTQYF.

The V and J genes are TRBV5-6 and TRBJ2-6, with D hard to call. The CDR3 runs to 17 residues. CDR1 is SGHDT, CDR2 YYEEEE, per germline. Trimming removed 0 bases at V and 0 bases at J, with 10 bases between. CDR3 loop: CASSLGGGASGANVLTF. The CDR3 coding sequence is TGTGCCAGCAGCTTGGGTGGCGGAGCCTCTGGGGCCAACGTCCTGACTTTC.